This T cell receptor beta chain appears in the sequencing data of a study of regulatory T cells in long-lasting Graves disease. As for time point: newly diagnosed GD, antithyroid drugs for less than 3 months. From PBMCs, RNA was extracted and then used to make the TCR library. This clonotype was picked up one time. For TCR beta, libraries came from iRepertoire HTBI primers and Arm-PCR of CDR3 regions. Via MiXCR, TCRdb re-called the multiplex PCR reads, giving one row per CDR3 protein. The sample carries 200,000 to 250,000 distinct CDR3 sequences, roughly 19% recorded once. Trimming shortened V by 4 bases and J by 8 bases, and 17 bases separated the two germline ends. The V gene's germline CDR1 is MNHEY and CDR2 SMNVEV (reference sequence). The CDR3 spans 15 residues. These data were likewise used in another study, on T cells in Graves' hyperthyroidism and ophthalmopathy.

The J gene is TRBJ1-4, the V gene TRBV27; D is possibly TRBD1 (5 bases). Sequencing was performed on peripheral blood mononuclear cells (PBMCs), taken at new diagnosis, from a patient treated with antithyroid drugs. The origin of this receptor is a woman aged 30 to 39 with Graves disease. The CDR3 region has the DNA TGTGCCAGCAGTTACGGCGGCGGGGGGAAGGAAAAACTGTTTTTT. The encoded protein is CASSYGGGGKEKLFF. Using reference TRBV27 and TRBJ1-4 for the parts outside the CDR3, the full variable domain is EAQVTQNPRYLITVTGKKLTVTCSQNMNHEYMSWYRQDPGLGLRQIYYSMNVEVTDKGDVPEGYKVSRKEKRNFPLILESPSPNQTSLYFCASSYGGGGKEKLFFGSGTQLSVL.